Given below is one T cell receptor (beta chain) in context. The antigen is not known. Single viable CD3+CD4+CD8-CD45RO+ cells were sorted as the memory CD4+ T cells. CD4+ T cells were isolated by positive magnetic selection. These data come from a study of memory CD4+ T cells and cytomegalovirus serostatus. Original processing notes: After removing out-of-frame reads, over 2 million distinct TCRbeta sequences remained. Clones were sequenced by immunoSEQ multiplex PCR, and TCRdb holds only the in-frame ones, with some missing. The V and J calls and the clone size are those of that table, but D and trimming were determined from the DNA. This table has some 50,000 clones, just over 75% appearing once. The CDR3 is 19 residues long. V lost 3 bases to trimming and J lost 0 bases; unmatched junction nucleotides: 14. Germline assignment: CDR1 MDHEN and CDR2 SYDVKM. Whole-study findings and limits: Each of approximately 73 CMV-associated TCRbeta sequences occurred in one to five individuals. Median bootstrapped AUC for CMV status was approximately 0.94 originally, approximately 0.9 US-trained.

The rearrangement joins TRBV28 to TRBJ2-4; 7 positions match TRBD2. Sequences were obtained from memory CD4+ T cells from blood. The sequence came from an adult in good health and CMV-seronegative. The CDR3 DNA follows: TGTGCCAGCAGTTTCCTCTACGGGGGGACCAGTCTAGCCAAAAACATTCAGTACTTC. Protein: CASSFLYGGTSLAKNIQYF.